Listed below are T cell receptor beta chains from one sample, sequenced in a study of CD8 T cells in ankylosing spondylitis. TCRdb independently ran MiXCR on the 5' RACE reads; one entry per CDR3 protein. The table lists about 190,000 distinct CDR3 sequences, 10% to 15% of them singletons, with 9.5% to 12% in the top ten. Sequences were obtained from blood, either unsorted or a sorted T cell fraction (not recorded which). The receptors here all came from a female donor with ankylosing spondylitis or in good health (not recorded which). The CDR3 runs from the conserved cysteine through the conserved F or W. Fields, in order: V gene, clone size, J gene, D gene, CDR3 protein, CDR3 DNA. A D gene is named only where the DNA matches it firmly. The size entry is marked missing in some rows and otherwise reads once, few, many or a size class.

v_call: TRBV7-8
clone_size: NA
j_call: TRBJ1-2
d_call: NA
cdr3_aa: CASSLLGQLKDYTF
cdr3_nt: TGTGCCAGCAGCTTACTGGGACAATTAAAGGACTACACCTTC

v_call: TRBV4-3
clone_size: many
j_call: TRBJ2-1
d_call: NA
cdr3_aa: CASSQDNKGAYNEQFF
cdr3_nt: TGCGCCAGCAGCCAAGATAACAAGGGTGCCTACAATGAGCAGTTCTTC

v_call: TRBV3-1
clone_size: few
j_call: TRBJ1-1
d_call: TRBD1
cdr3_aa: CASTPRGRNTEAFF
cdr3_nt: TGTGCCAGCACTCCGAGGGGGCGGAACACTGAAGCTTTCTTT

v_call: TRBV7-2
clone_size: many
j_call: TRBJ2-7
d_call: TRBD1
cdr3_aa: CASSRDRGMNEQYF
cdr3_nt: TGTGCCAGCAGTCGGGACAGGGGTATGAACGAGCAGTACTTC

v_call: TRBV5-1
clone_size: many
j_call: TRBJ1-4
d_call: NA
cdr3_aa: CASSPGTLSTNEKLFF
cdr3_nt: TGCGCCAGCAGCCCCGGGACCCTCTCAACTAATGAAAAACTGTTTTTT

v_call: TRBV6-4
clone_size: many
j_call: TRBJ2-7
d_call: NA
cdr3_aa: CASRRQAHEQYF
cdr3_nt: TGTGCCAGCAGAAGACAGGCCCACGAGCAGTACTTC

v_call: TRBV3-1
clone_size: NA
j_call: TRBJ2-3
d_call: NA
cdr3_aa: CASSQDLAADTQYF
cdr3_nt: TGTGCCAGCAGCCAAGATTTAGCGGCAGATACGCAGTATTTT

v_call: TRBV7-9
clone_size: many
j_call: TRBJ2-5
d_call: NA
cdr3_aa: CASSLVIETQYF
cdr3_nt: TGTGCCAGCAGCTTAGTAATCGAGACCCAGTACTTC

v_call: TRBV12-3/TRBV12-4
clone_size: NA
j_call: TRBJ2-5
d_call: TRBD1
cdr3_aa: CASSLLQGARLAPYF
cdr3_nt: TGTGCCAGCAGTTTGCTACAGGGGGCAAGGCTAGCGCCGTACTTC

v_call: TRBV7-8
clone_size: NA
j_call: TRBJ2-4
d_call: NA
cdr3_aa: CASSSPRLAKNIQYF
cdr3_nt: TGTGCCAGCAGCTCGCCGAGACTAGCCAAAAACATTCAGTACTTC

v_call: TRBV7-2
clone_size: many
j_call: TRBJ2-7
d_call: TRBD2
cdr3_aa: CASSLGAGVAYEQYF
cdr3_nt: TGTGCCAGCAGCTTAGGGGCGGGGGTAGCGTACGAGCAGTACTTC

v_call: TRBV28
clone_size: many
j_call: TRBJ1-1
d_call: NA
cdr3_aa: CASSPNTEAFF
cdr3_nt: TGTGCCAGCAGTCCAAACACTGAAGCTTTCTTT

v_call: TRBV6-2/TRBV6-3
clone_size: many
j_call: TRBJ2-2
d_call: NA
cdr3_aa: CASSPHAGELFF
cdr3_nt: TGTGCCAGCAGTCCCCATGCCGGGGAGCTGTTTTTT

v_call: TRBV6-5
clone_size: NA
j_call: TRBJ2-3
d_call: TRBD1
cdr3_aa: CASSWDRSTDTQYF
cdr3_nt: TGTGCCAGCAGTTGGGACAGGAGCACAGATACGCAGTATTTT

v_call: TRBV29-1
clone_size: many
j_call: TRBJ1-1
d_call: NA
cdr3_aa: CSVEDIMQGFPLNTEAFF
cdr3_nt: TGCAGCGTTGAAGATATAATGCAGGGGTTCCCTCTGAACACTGAAGCTTTCTTT

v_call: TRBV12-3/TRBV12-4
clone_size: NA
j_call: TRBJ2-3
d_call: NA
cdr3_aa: CVTSFRSSTDTQYF
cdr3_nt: TGTGTCACCAGTTTCCGCTCTAGCACAGATACGCAGTATTTT

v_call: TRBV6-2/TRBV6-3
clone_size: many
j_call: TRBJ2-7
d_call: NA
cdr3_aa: CASSQRASHEQYF
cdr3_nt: TGTGCCAGCAGTCAAAGGGCGTCTCACGAGCAGTACTTC

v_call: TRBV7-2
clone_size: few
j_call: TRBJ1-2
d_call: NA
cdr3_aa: CASSAPPVSNYGYTF
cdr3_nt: TGTGCCAGCAGCGCCCCCCCCGTCAGTAACTATGGCTACACCTTC

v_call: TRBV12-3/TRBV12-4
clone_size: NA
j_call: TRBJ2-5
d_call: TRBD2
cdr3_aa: CTSSFGGGPQETQYF
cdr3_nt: TGCACCAGCAGTTTTGGGGGAGGGCCCCAAGAGACCCAGTACTTC

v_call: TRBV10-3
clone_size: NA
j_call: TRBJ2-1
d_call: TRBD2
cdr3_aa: CAISEKGLAGFQNEQFF
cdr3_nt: TGTGCCATCAGTGAGAAGGGACTAGCGGGATTTCAAAATGAGCAGTTCTTC

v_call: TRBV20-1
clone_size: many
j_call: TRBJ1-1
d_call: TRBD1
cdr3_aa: CSARVGTGWTEAFF
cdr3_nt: TGCAGTGCTAGAGTAGGGACAGGGTGGACTGAAGCTTTCTTT

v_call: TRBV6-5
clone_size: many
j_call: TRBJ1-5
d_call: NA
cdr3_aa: CASSYSWTSGNQPQHF
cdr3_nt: TGTGCCAGCAGTTACTCGTGGACTTCTGGCAATCAGCCCCAGCATTTT

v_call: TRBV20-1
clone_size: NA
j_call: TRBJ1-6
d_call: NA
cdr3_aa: CSAGRGGNSPLHF
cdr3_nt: TGCTCCGCGGGAAGGGGTGGGAATTCACCCCTCCACTTT

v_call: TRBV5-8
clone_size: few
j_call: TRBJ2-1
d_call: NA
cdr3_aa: CASSLGRHGHNEQFF
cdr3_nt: TGTGCCAGCAGCTTAGGGAGACACGGACACAATGAGCAGTTCTTC

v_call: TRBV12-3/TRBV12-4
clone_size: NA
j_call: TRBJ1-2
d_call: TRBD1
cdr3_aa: CASSLGQGTLGRGYTF
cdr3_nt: TGTGCCAGCAGTTTAGGACAGGGGACTCTGGGACGTGGCTACACCTTC

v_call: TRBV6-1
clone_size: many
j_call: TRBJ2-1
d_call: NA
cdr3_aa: CASTKAYAYNEQFF
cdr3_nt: TGTGCCAGCACCAAAGCGTACGCCTACAATGAGCAGTTCTTC

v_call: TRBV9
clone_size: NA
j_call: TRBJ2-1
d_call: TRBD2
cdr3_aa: CASSPLPGLGYNEQFF
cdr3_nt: TGTGCCAGCAGCCCCCTCCCAGGACTAGGCTACAATGAGCAGTTCTTC

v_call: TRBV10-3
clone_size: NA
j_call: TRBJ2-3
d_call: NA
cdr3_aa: CAISPWTSTDTQYF
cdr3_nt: TGTGCCATCAGTCCCTGGACTAGCACAGATACGCAGTATTTT

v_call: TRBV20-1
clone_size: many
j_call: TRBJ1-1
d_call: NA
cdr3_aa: CSARGPVNTEAFF
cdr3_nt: TGCAGTGCTAGAGGCCCGGTGAACACTGAAGCTTTCTTT

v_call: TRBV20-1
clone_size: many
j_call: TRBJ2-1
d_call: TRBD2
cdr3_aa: CSAPPAGGPSEQFF
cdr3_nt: TGCAGTGCCCCCCCCGCGGGAGGGCCCAGTGAGCAGTTCTTC

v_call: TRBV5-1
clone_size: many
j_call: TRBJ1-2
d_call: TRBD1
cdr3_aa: CASSLNPGGAGGYTF
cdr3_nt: TGCGCCAGCAGCTTGAATCCAGGGGGCGCGGGCGGCTACACCTTC

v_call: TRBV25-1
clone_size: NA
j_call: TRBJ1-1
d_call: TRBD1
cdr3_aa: CASNRQGMTEAFF
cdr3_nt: TGTGCCAGCAATAGACAGGGGATGACTGAAGCTTTCTTT

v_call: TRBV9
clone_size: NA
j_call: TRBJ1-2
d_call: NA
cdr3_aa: CASSLGDTDYGYTF
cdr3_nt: TGTGCCAGCAGCCTCGGGGACACAGACTATGGCTACACCTTC

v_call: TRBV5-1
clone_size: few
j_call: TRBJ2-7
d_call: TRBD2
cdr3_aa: CASSPGTSNPYEQYF
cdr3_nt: TGCGCCAGCAGCCCCGGGACTAGCAATCCCTACGAGCAGTACTTC

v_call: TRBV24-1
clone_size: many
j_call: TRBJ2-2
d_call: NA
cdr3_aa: CATSHSGVIGELFF
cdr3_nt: TGTGCCACCAGCCACTCCGGGGTGATCGGGGAGCTGTTTTTT

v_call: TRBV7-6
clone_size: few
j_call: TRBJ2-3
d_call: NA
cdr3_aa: CASSLTGIDTDTQYF
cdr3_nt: TGTGCCAGCAGCTTGACGGGGATAGACACAGATACGCAGTATTTT

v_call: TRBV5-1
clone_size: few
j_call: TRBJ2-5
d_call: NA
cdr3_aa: CASNRVAEETQYF
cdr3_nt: TGCGCCAGCAACCGAGTAGCGGAAGAGACCCAGTACTTC

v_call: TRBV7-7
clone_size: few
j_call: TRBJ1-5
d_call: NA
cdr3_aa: CASSFGGPTSNQPQHF
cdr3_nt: TGTGCTAGCAGCTTTGGGGGACCGACTAGCAATCAGCCCCAGCATTTT

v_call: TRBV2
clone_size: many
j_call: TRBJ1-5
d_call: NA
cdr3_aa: CASSDANQPQHF
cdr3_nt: TGTGCCAGCAGTGACGCCAATCAGCCCCAGCATTTT

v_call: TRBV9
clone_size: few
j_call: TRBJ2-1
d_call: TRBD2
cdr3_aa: CASSVRLADYNEQFF
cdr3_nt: TGTGCCAGCAGCGTTCGGCTAGCGGATTACAATGAGCAGTTCTTC

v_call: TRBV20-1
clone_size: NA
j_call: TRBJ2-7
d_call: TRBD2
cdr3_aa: CCAFGDAGGGRRYEQYF
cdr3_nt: TGCTGTGCCTTCGGGGACGCGGGAGGGGGTCGCAGGTACGAGCAGTACTTC

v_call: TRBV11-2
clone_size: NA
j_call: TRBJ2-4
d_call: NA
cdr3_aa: CASSLDSFSGPRNIQYF
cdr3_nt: TGTGCCAGCAGCTTAGATTCTTTTAGCGGCCCAAGGAACATTCAGTACTTC

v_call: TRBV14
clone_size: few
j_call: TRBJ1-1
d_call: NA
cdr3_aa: CASSPLVEAFF
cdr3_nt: TGTGCCAGCAGCCCCTTAGTGGAAGCTTTCTTT

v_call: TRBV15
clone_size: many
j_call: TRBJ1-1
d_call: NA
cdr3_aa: CATSRDLSGKSEAFF
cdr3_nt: TGTGCCACCAGCAGAGACTTGTCCGGGAAGTCTGAAGCTTTCTTT

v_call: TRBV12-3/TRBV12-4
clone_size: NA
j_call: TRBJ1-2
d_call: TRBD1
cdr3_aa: CASSRQGGYTF
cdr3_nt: TGTGCCAGCAGCCGACAGGGCGGCTACACCTTC

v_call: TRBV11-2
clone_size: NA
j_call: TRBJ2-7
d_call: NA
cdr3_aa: CASSLDTRTGEQYF
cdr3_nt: TGTGCCAGCAGCTTGGACACCAGAACGGGCGAGCAGTACTTC

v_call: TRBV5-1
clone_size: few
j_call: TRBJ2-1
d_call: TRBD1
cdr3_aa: CASSLDRGRNNEQFF
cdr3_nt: TGCGCCAGCAGCTTGGACAGGGGGCGGAACAATGAGCAGTTCTTC

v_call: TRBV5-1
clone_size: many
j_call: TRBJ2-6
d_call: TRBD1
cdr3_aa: CASSLGQGAGANVLTF
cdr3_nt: TGCGCCAGCAGCCTAGGACAGGGGGCTGGGGCCAACGTCCTGACTTTC

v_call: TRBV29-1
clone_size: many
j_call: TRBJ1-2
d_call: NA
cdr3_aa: CSGTTGSLNYGYTF
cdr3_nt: TGCAGCGGTACAACAGGATCACTAAACTATGGCTACACCTTC

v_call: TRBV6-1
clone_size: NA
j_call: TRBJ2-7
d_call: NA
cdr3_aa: CAGSAGTANTYEQYF
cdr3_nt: TGTGCCGGCAGTGCGGGGACAGCTAATACCTACGAGCAGTACTTC